This T cell receptor beta chain was sequenced in a study of PD-1 blockade in classical Hodgkin lymphoma (dated by TCRdb to the early 2020s). Regarding the research as a whole: Nivolumab dosing was 3 mg/kg intravenously every 2 weeks, continuing until either disease progression or unacceptable toxicity. The study used TCR beta sequencing and CyTOF to define a peripheral blood immune signature of response to PD-1 blockade in classical Hodgkin lymphoma.

Trimming removed 4 bases from V and 0 bases from J, leaving 18 bases between the germline ends. The germline V gene sets CDR1 to SGHDT and CDR2 to YYEEEE. Including cysteine and phenylalanine, the CDR3 has 17 amino acids. The DNA shown is the 51-base CDR3, in frame from base 1. In the paper's terms, the time point label means: cycle 2 day 1 (C2D1) of nivolumab. All trial patients had relapsed after autologous stem cell transplantation, with cohorts A, B and C differing in prior brentuximab vedotin exposure. The trial cohort included 50 to 60 patients with relapsed/refractory classical Hodgkin lymphoma, and each patient had a best overall response of complete response, partial response or progressive disease. In the multi-cohort phase II CheckMate 205 trial, trial patients received single-agent nivolumab. An independent review committee assessed best overall response by applying the 2007 International Working Group response criteria. Trial PBMCs were collected just before the start of nivolumab (C1D1) and during therapy at cycle 2 day 1 and cycle 4 day 1. Peripheral blood was collected in 8 mL Vacutainer Cell Preparation Tubes, from which PBMCs were isolated by centrifugation and then cryopreserved.

General findings and caveats noted by the study authors: Baseline TCR diversity was reported as lower in newly diagnosed patients than in healthy donors, and lower still in relapsed/refractory patients. The study was restricted to a single clinical trial cohort, and the causes of repertoire differences, possibly disease activity or prior therapy, were left undefined. By C4D1, a significant rise was seen in CD4+ TCR diversity but not in CD8+ TCR diversity (p=0.0027 vs p=0.16), and the rise was most apparent among complete responders (p=0.02). Trial patients achieving complete response had baseline diversity similar to newly diagnosed patients, whereas partial responders and progressors had significantly lower diversity. Lower diversity was seen in patients whose nivolumab began less than 1 year after ASCT, and these patients were left out of later analyses so that immune reconstitution would not confound the results.

The Qiagen DNeasy kit was used to extract genomic DNA from unsorted PBMCs and from the negatively selected CD4+ and CD8+ fractions. TCR beta CDR3 regions were amplified by immunoSEQ multiplex PCR using primers annealing to V and J segments. A synthetic immune receptor repertoire was used to minimize amplification bias, and any remaining bias was removed computationally after sequencing. In the authors' own workflow: Repertoire diversity was quantified as the Shannon entropy index using custom Python scripts. Unsorted, CD4+ and CD8+ repertoires were analyzed separately, except in combined analyses where CD4+ and CD8+ sequences were merged in silico. Clonal expansion was defined as at least a 2-fold frequency increase after treatment relative to C1D1, with a pseudocount of 0.5 for undetected baseline clones. Singleton clones were defined as clones with 0 or 1 copy at C1D1, and non-singleton clones were defined as clones with 2 or more copies. Clones expanded in unsorted samples were assigned a CD4+, CD8+ or unknown annotation through matching of protein sequences in sorted samples from the same patient. Wilcoxon tests on paired samples were used to test changes in diversity from C1D1 to C4D1. TCRdb took over this immuneACCESS table, retaining in-frame rearrangements with V and J assigned. Such tables are incomplete; in checked studies, under half of the missing clones stem from an unresolved V gene, and the remainder is unexplained. V and J calls and clone size come straight from that table; D and trimming were deduced from the DNA. The sample table contains approximately 26,000 clones; only one count was recorded for 81% of them. Together, the top ten hold 15% to 20% of the sample.

A note on this clone: No cognate antigen has been identified for it. Base qualities are not recorded, but no much larger clone differs from it by a single base.

The V and J segments used are TRBV5-6 and TRBJ2-3, and the D gene may be TRBD2, 5 bases matching. This clonotype was sampled from a human donor with classical Hodgkin lymphoma. The input for sequencing was peripheral blood mononuclear cells (PBMCs), taken before the second cycle of nivolumab. The bases read TGTGCCAGCAGCCCGCGGGCTAAGCGGCATAGCACAGATACGCAGTATTTT. This yields the protein CASSPRAKRHSTDTQYF.